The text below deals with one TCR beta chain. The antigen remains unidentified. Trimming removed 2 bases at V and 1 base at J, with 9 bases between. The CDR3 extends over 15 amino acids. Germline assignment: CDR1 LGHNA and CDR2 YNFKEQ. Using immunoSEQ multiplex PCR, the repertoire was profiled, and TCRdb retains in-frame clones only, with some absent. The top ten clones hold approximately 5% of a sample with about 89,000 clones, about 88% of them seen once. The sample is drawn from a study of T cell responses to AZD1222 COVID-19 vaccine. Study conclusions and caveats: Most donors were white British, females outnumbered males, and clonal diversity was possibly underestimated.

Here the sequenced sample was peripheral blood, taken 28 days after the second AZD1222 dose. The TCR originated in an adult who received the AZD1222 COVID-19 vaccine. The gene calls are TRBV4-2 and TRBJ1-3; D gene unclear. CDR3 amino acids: CASSQIWGSGNTIYF. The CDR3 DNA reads TGTGCCAGCAGCCAAATATGGGGATCTGGAAACACCATATATTTT.